These 30 T cell receptor beta chains originate from one sample sequenced in a study of glioma-infiltrating T cells. TCR alpha and beta CDR3 regions were amplified from RNA using iRepertoire nested multiplex PCR. TCRdb re-derived calls from the multiplex PCR reads in MiXCR, one entry per CDR3 protein. The sample lists 150,000 to 200,000 distinct CDR3 sequences, approximately 30% seen once, with just over 20% in the top ten. The sequenced sample was glioma tissue, nonneoplastic brain tissue, or PBMCs (not recorded which). These receptors were obtained from a human donor with low-grade glioma or glioblastoma, undergoing nonglioma brain surgery, or in good health (not recorded which).

This clonotype was counted at least ten times. The chain employs TRBV27 and TRBJ2-3; a possible D gene is TRBD2 (5 bases). The germline gives CDR1 MNHEY, CDR2 SMNVEV (reference sequence). V lost 8 bases to trimming and J lost 5 bases, with 11 bases between them. The length of the CDR3 is 12 residues. CDR3 loop: CASAGRGDTQYF. The CDR3 coding sequence is TGTGCCAGCGCAGGTCGGGGAGATACGCAGTATTTT.

This clonotype was seen a handful of times. The genes are TRBV6-9 and TRBJ2-7; the match to TRBD2 covers 10 bases. Trimming at V came to 4 bases and at J to 2 bases, leaving 2 bases not matched to a gene. Germline loops: CDR1 MNHGY, CDR2 SVAAGI. This CDR3 spans 14 amino acids. Here the CDR3 reads CASSWTSGPYEQYF. The CDR3 bases are TGTGCCAGCAGTTGGACTAGCGGACCCTACGAGCAGTACTTC.

This clonotype was picked up many times. The genes are TRBV24-1 and TRBJ2-1, with 7 bases lining up with TRBD2. Germline V gene sequence: CDR1 KGHDR, CDR2 SFDVKD. J lost 3 bases, V lost 5 bases, and 6 bases had no gene match. The CDR3 covers 15 residues. The CDR3 is CATSGGRGDYNEQFF. CDR3 DNA: TGTGCCACCAGTGGTGGACGGGGGGACTACAATGAGCAGTTCTTC.

As concerns this clonotype: A read error is possible here, since a much larger clone lies one base away. No conserved phenylalanine or tryptophan ends this CDR3, so it is likely a read error. This rearrangement joins TRBV3-1 to TRBJ2-7, with a tentative D call TRBD2 (5 bases). Germline values: CDR1 LGHDT, CDR2 YNNKEL (reference sequence). This CDR3 is built from 16 residues. Trimming cost V 4 bases and J 1 base, with 17 bases left between them. This CDR3 reads CASSRHNTRGSYEQYS. The CDR3 bases are TGTGCCAGCAGCCGGCATAATACTAGAGGTTCCTACGAGCAGTACTCC.

This clonotype was detected ten times or more. Here the CDR3 DNA reads TGTGCCAGCAGCTTGTCAGGGACGGTTGAAGCTTTCTTT. This translates into CASSLSGTVEAFF. The rearrangement uses TRBV7-9 and TRBJ1-1; D is perhaps TRBD1 (5 bases). V was pared by 3 bases and J by 7 bases, with 12 bases between. Germline loops: CDR1 SEHNR, CDR2 FQNEAQ (reference sequence). The CDR3 covers 13 residues.

This clonotype was detected many times. The rearrangement links TRBV28 to TRBJ1-1; TRBD1 matches 9 bases. The V and J ends lost 8 bases and 4 bases, in that order; junction bases with no gene match: 11. The CDR3 is 15 amino acids. In germline, CDR1 is MDHEN, CDR2 SYDVKM. CDR3 coding DNA: TGTGCCAGCCTTGGACAGGGGACGGGAATCACTGAAGCTTTCTTT. It encodes CASLGQGTGITEAFF.

The chain recombines TRBV19 with TRBJ2-5; D might be TRBD2 (5 bases). Trimming took off 3 bases at V and 1 base at J, with 9 bases between the two ends. Germline CDR1 and CDR2: LNHDA and SQIVND (reference sequence). CDR3 length: 14 residues. The chain's CDR3 is CASSMGGLQETQYF. CDR3 in DNA: TGTGCCAGTAGTATGGGCGGGCTCCAAGAGACCCAGTACTTC.

This clonotype was picked up many times. The V and J genes are TRBV6-2 or TRBV6-3 and TRBJ2-2; weak D call: TRBD1 (5 bases). Between the trimmed V and J ends, which lost 8 bases and 4 bases, there was a span of 8 bases. CDR3 length equals 12 residues. Germline assignment: CDR1 MNHEY and CDR2 SVGEGT. The CDR3 sequence: CASGRATGELFF. Here the CDR3 DNA reads TGTGCCAGCGGCAGGGCCACCGGGGAGCTGTTTTTT.

This clonotype was seen ten or more times. The rearrangement joins TRBV6-1 to TRBJ2-7, with 9 positions matching TRBD2. V shed 6 bases, J shed 3 bases, and the junction held 6 bases outside the gene matches. This CDR3 has 14 amino acids. CDR1 MNHNS and CDR2 SASEGT come from the germline V gene. The CDR3 region is CASRRLADLYEQYF. DNA for the CDR3: TGTGCCAGCAGGAGACTAGCGGACCTCTACGAGCAGTACTTC.

Turning to this clonotype: This sequence may be a read error, since a much larger clone differs from it by one base. The V gene is TRBV15, the J gene TRBJ2-2; weak D call: TRBD1 (5 bases). CDR1 and CDR2 (germline): LNHNV, YYDKDF (reference sequence). The CDR3 totals 14 residues. Trimming took off 6 bases at V and 2 bases at J, with 10 bases between the two ends. The DNA of the CDR3 is TGTGCCACCAGTTGGACACAAAACACCGGGGAGCTGTTTTTT. Translated: CATSWTQNTGELFF.

This clonotype was counted at least ten times. The chain uses TRBV20-1 and TRBJ1-6; TRBD1 aligns across 9 bases. Germline V lookup: CDR1 DFQATT, CDR2 SNEGSKA (reference sequence). The trim removed 2 bases at V and 7 bases at J, leaving 6 bases unmatched. The CDR3 has 15 residues. Here the CDR3 DNA reads TGCAGTGCTAGACCCAGGACAGGGGAGAATTCACCCCTCCACTTT. Translated, it gives CSARPRTGENSPLHF.

In this sample, this clonotype turned up many times. This sequence joins TRBV6-1 and TRBJ1-1, with D possibly TRBD1 on 5 matching bases. CDR3 size: 13 residues. Per germline, CDR1 MNHNS and CDR2 SASEGT. Trimming removed 10 bases from V and 8 bases from J, with 20 bases in between. The CDR3 nucleotides are TGTGCCACCCACCGATCACAGGATACAGAAGCTTTCTTT. Protein product: CATHRSQDTEAFF.

This clonotype was seen ten or more times. The V call is TRBV2, the J call TRBJ2-3, with 9 bases matching TRBD1. Germline lookup yields CDR1 SNHLY and CDR2 FYNNEI. V shed 6 bases, J shed 2 bases, and the junction held 6 bases outside the gene matches. The CDR3 runs to 15 residues. The CDR3 spells CASRGGQGNTDTQYF. The CDR3 region has the DNA TGTGCCAGCAGGGGTGGACAGGGGAACACAGATACGCAGTATTTT.

The sample holds many counts of this clonotype. J is TRBJ2-1 and V is TRBV6-4; D is unresolved. Trimming shortened V by 2 bases and J by 4 bases, and 6 bases separated the two germline ends. The CDR3 covers 13 residues. CDR1 and CDR2 from the germline V gene are MRHNA and SNTAGT. The CDR3, as DNA: TGTGCCAGCAGTGACGGGCCTTACAATGAGCAGTTCTTC. This translates into CASSDGPYNEQFF.

A few counts support this clonotype. The J gene is TRBJ2-3, the V gene TRBV10-3, with 8 bases fitting TRBD2. The CDR3 consists of 17 residues. After removal of 3 bases from V and 5 bases from J, the junction contained 13 bases not matched to a gene. Germline V lookup: CDR1 ENHRY, CDR2 SYGVKD. CDR3 sequence: CAISDGELADLGDTQYF. The DNA of the CDR3 is TGTGCCATCAGTGATGGGGAACTAGCGGACCTCGGAGATACGCAGTATTTT.

Turning to this clonotype: A much larger clone is a single base away; this may be a read error. The chain uses TRBV29-1 and TRBJ1-2, with D hard to call. The CDR3 has 16 amino acids. Between the trimmed V and J ends, which lost 5 bases and 7 bases, there was a span of 26 bases. Germline lookup yields CDR1 SQVTM and CDR2 ANQGSEA. The CDR3 spells CSVQPRDIHRTGGYTF. The CDR3 bases are TGCAGCGTTCAACCCCGGGATATACACAGAACCGGTGGCTACACCTTC.

This clonotype was detected ten times or more. The rearrangement links TRBV6-1 to TRBJ2-5; D not certain. Germline lookup yields CDR1 MNHNS and CDR2 SASEGT. The V end was cut by 3 bases, the J end by 9 bases, with 8 bases between. There are 11 residues in the CDR3. This CDR3 is CASSENLAQYF. The CDR3, as DNA: TGTGCCAGCAGTGAGAATCTCGCCCAGTACTTC.

This clonotype was seen many times. The chain uses TRBV25-1 and TRBJ1-3; D unclear. This CDR3 has 13 amino acids. Trimming shortened V by 4 bases and J by 0 bases, and 4 bases separated the two germline ends. Germline V gives CDR1 MGHDK, CDR2 SYGVNS. CDR3 DNA: TGTGCCAGCAGTGTTTTCTCTGGAAACACCATATATTTT. Translated: CASSVFSGNTIYF.

This clonotype has a count of ten or more. One base away lies a much larger clone, so this may be a sequencing read error. The genes are TRBV11-3 and TRBJ2-7; D gene uncertain. Looked up from germline, CDR1 is SGHNT and CDR2 is YENEEA. V shed 3 bases and J shed 4 bases, with 1 base lying between them. The length of the CDR3 is 10 residues. The CDR3, as DNA: TGTGCCAGCAGCTTTTACGAGCAGTACTTC. Translating it yields CASSFYEQYF.

This clonotype has a count of ten or more. The chain couples TRBV6-1 to TRBJ2-3; D call uncertain. V lost 5 bases, J lost 4 bases, and 10 bases lay in between. In germline, CDR1 is MNHNS, CDR2 SASEGT. The CDR3 totals 13 residues. CDR3 nucleotides: TGTGCCAGCAGTTCCCCTTGGGCAGATACGCAGTATTTT. Protein: CASSSPWADTQYF.

A note on this clonotype: A much more abundant neighbour one base away suggests this may be a read error. The chain recombines TRBV27 with TRBJ1-6; TRBD1 might be the D (6 bases). Germline CDR1 and CDR2: MNHEY and SMNVEV (reference sequence). The length of the CDR3 is 17 residues. Deletions cut 6 bases from V and 7 bases from J, with 22 bases between. The CDR3 here is CASRPLMTGTTNSPLHF. Written as DNA, the CDR3 is TGTGCCAGCAGGCCCCTGATGACCGGGACAACAAATTCACCCCTCCACTTT.

The table lists this clonotype with many counts. The V call is TRBV20-1, the J call TRBJ2-1, with D unresolved. The germline V gene encodes CDR1 DFQATT and CDR2 SNEGSKA (reference sequence). CDR3 length equals 14 residues. V was shortened by 5 bases and J by 4 bases, with 15 bases between the two germline ends. CDR3 in amino acids: CSAPPGSRYNEQFF. CDR3 coding DNA: TGCAGTGCTCCCCCTGGGTCTCGATACAATGAGCAGTTCTTC.

About this clonotype: A much larger clone is a single base away; this may be a read error. This rearrangement joins TRBV15 to TRBJ2-1, with a tentative D call TRBD2 (5 bases). The CDR3 totals 15 residues. The V gene's germline CDR1 is LNHNV and CDR2 YYDKDF (reference sequence). The CDR3 reads CVTEGRTPLVYEQFF. CDR3 nucleotides: TGTGTCACCGAGGGAAGGACTCCATTAGTCTATGAGCAGTTCTTC.

V gene TRBV12-3 or TRBV12-4 combines with J gene TRBJ1-4; D unclear. This CDR3 comprises 16 residues. The ends were cut back, 3 bases at V and 7 bases at J, with 18 bases in the middle. CDR3 sequence: CASSLTEPGLGEKLFF. The CDR3 DNA is TGTGCCAGCAGTTTGACGGAGCCCGGGCTAGGTGAAAAACTGTTTTTT.

This clonotype was recorded at least ten times. The chain uses TRBV4-1 and TRBJ2-7; tentatively, D is TRBD1 (6 bases). The CDR3 length is 15 residues. Trimming left V 0 bases short and J 3 bases short, with 12 bases between. Germline V gene lookup returns CDR1 MGHRA and CDR2 YSYEKL. The chain's CDR3 is CASSQDEGTLYEQYF. Here the CDR3 DNA reads TGCGCCAGCAGCCAAGATGAGGGGACACTCTACGAGCAGTACTTC.

This clonotype appeared many times. The chain combines TRBV25-1 with TRBJ1-4; TRBD1 is a possible D gene (5 bases). V lost 7 bases and J lost 8, with 20 bases in between. The CDR3 has 15 amino acids. Per the germline V gene, CDR1 is MGHDK and CDR2 is SYGVNS. CDR3 amino acids: CASTDPSGTGEKLFF. The CDR3 region has the DNA TGTGCCAGCACCGATCCTTCCGGGACGGGCGAAAAACTGTTTTTT.

This clonotype was seen many times. J is TRBJ2-1 and V is TRBV28; 9 bases match TRBD1. The CDR3 sequence is 15 residues long. From germline, CDR1 is MDHEN and CDR2 SYDVKM. The junction had 2 bases not matched to a gene; V was cut back by 3 bases and J by 2 bases. The CDR3 DNA reads TGTGCCAGCAGTTTTTACAGGGGGCCCTACAATGAGCAGTTCTTC. Amino acids: CASSFYRGPYNEQFF.

This clonotype was counted many times. The J gene is TRBJ2-1, the V gene TRBV6-1; 14 bases fit TRBD2. The CDR3 has 16 residues. Germline V gene data show CDR1 as MNHNS and CDR2 as SASEGT. V was pared by 6 bases and J by 8 bases, with 9 bases of the junction left unmatched. The CDR3 nucleotides read TGTGCCAGCAGAGCCCTGGGACTAGCGGGAGATCATGAGCAGTTCTTC. Its translation: CASRALGLAGDHEQFF.

This clonotype was seen a few times. The chain recombines TRBV19 with TRBJ1-4; D not resolved. The CDR3 runs 13 residues. CDR1 and CDR2 (germline): LNHDA, SQIVND (reference sequence). V lost 5 bases to trimming and J lost 8 bases, with 12 bases between them. CDR3 residues: CASSDRQGEKLFF. CDR3 sequence (DNA): TGTGCCAGTAGTGATCGACAAGGCGAAAAACTGTTTTTT.

With regard to this clonotype: This may be a read error: a much more frequent sequence differs by one nucleotide. The V call is TRBV7-2, the J call TRBJ1-1, with D maybe TRBD1 (5 bases). The V gene lost 6 bases and the J gene lost 4 bases, with 9 bases spanning the gap. The CDR3 has 12 amino acids. CDR1 and CDR2 (germline): SGHTA, FQGNSA. CDR3 nucleotide sequence: TGTGCCAGCAGGGGACTGATCACTGAAGCTTTCTTT. This gives the protein CASRGLITEAFF.